This T cell receptor (beta chain) was recorded in a study of blood T cell repertoires in COVID-19. Turning to the study itself: Samples of COVID-19 (acute and convalescent) were obtained from the United States, Italy and Spain. The cDNA or gDNA used as material had been derived from T cells, B-cell-depleted T cells, or PBMCs.

Original processing notes: Reference gene primer amplification gave nucleated cell count estimates. Assay used: immunoSEQ multiplex PCR; TCRdb lists only in-frame clones, some missing. D and trimming come from the DNA, and the V and J calls and clone size come from that table. Of approximately 220,000 clones listed, 86% are singletons. About this clone itself: The junction and the germline gene differ at one end; a read error may be behind it.

This CDR3 contains 14 residues. Germline V CDR1 and CDR2: SNHLY, FYNNEI. This clonotype originated in a woman between 50 and 59 years old with acute or convalescent COVID-19. The chain combines TRBV2 with TRBJ2-5, with D possibly being TRBD2 (5 bases). Sequencing was done on a sample of peripheral blood. The CDR3 region has the DNA TGTGCCAGCAGTAAAGCGAGGGTACAAGAGACCCAGTACTTC. Its protein is CASSKARVQETQYF.